Shown below are 22 T cell receptor beta chains from a single sample sequenced in a study of glioma-infiltrating T cells. The iRepertoire nested amplicon-rescue multiplex PCR amplified TCR alpha and beta CDR3s from RNA. From the multiplex PCR reads, TCRdb called clonotypes with MiXCR, one entry per CDR3 protein. The table lists around 99,000 distinct CDR3 sequences, 25% of them singletons, with under 45% in the top ten. Sequencing used glioma tissue, nonneoplastic brain tissue, or PBMCs (not recorded which). The receptor source for this set is a human donor with low-grade glioma or glioblastoma, undergoing nonglioma brain surgery, or in good health (not recorded which).

This clonotype was seen at least ten times. V usage is TRBV7-2 and J usage is TRBJ1-1, with D possibly TRBD1 on 6 matching bases. Trimming took off 1 base at V and 1 base at J, with 13 bases between the two ends. This CDR3 is 16 amino acids long. Per the germline V gene, CDR1 is SGHTA and CDR2 is FQGNSA. The CDR3 DNA is TGTGCCAGCAGCTTAGAAACGGGACAACAGAACACTGAAGCTTTCTTT. Its translation is CASSLETGQQNTEAFF.

This clonotype occurred many times. The chain is built from TRBV24-1 and TRBJ2-1; tentatively, D is TRBD1 (7 bases). V lost 2 bases and J lost 2, with 15 bases in between. The length of the CDR3 is 17 residues. Per the germline V gene, CDR1 is KGHDR and CDR2 is SFDVKD. CDR3 DNA: TGTGCCACCAGTGATTCGACAGGGTCTAGCGCCTACAATGAGCAGTTCTTC. Translating gives CATSDSTGSSAYNEQFF.

In its sample, this clonotype was seen many times. V gene TRBV20-1 combines with J gene TRBJ1-1, with a possible D match to TRBD1 (6 bases). Germline V CDR1 and CDR2: DFQATT, SNEGSKA (reference sequence). Trimming stripped 6 bases from V and 7 bases from J, with 15 bases between. This CDR3 region has 12 residues. CDR3 sequence reads: CSALGGSSEAFF. CDR3 nucleotide sequence: TGCAGTGCCCTAGGGGGGAGTAGTGAAGCTTTCTTT.

This clonotype was recorded at least ten times. The chain joins TRBV4-2 to TRBJ2-1; TRBD2 aligns across 9 bases. The CDR3 has 19 residues. Germline V gene sequence: CDR1 LGHNA, CDR2 YNFKEQ. J was trimmed by 1 base and V by 0 bases; bases with no gene match: 10. The CDR3 bases are TGTGCCAGCAGCCAAGATACTCCCCTAGCGGGAAGTTCCTACAATGAGCAGTTCTTC. Translated, it gives CASSQDTPLAGSSYNEQFF.

In regard to this clonotype: A single base separates this from a much larger clone, so it may be a read error. The V call is TRBV7-3, the J call TRBJ2-2, with 8 bases lining up with TRBD1. Germline V lookup: CDR1 SGHTA, CDR2 FQGTGA. The CDR3 runs to 18 residues. The V gene end was trimmed by 1 base and the J gene end by 7 bases; junction bases not matched to a gene: 14. The CDR3 is CASSLKFNAGGFGGELFF. The DNA of the CDR3 is TGTGCCAGCAGCTTAAAGTTTAACGCAGGGGGCTTTGGCGGGGAGCTGTTTTTT.

This clonotype has ten or more counts. The gene calls are TRBV6-2 or TRBV6-3 and TRBJ2-4; tentative D call: TRBD2 (6 bases). Germline V gene data show CDR1 as MNHEY and CDR2 as SVGEGT. V dropped 5 bases and J dropped 8 bases, with 13 bases sitting between them. The CDR3 spans 13 residues. The CDR3 spells CASSHLPGDIQYF. In DNA, the CDR3 is TGTGCCAGCAGTCACTTACCGGGGGACATTCAGTACTTC.

Worth noting for this clonotype: At one of its ends the junction is not consistent with the germline gene, which may arise from a read error. The chain employs TRBV9 and TRBJ2-1; TRBD2 aligns across 13 bases. The CDR3 has 14 residues. Germline V gene data show CDR1 as SGDLS and CDR2 as YYNGEE. The CDR3 region has the DNA TGTGCCAGCAGGAGGACTAGCGGGAGTAATGGGCAGTTCTTC. This translates into CASRRTSGSNGQFF.

As regards this clonotype: This may stem from a read error, because a much larger clone lies one nucleotide away. J is TRBJ2-2 and V is TRBV14; 9 positions agree with TRBD1. Looked up from germline, CDR1 is SGHDN and CDR2 is FVKESK. The CDR3 consists of 15 residues. The chain's CDR3 is CASSHRDRVTVELFF. DNA of the CDR3: TGTGCCAGCAGCCATCGGGACAGGGTCACCGTGGAGCTGTTTTTT. Looking up the rest from reference TRBV14 and TRBJ2-2 gives the full variable domain: EAGVTQFPSHSVIEKGQTVTLRCDPISGHDNLYWYRRVMGKEIKFLLHFVKESKQDESGMPNNRFLAERTGGTYSTLKVQPAELEDSGVYFCASSHRDRVTVELFFGEGSRLTVL.

As to this clonotype: One end of the junction fails to match germline, which may point to a read error. This chain connects TRBV28 to TRBJ2-1, with a tentative D call TRBD1 (5 bases). This CDR3 is built from 15 residues. CDR1 and CDR2 from the germline V gene are MDHEN and SYDVKM. The CDR3 DNA is TGTGCCAGCTGTTTACGCGCGGACACCTACAATGATCAGTTCTTC. Translated: CASCLRADTYNDQFF.

This clonotype was recorded many times. This chain uses TRBV4-3 with TRBJ1-1; no reliable D call. Germline lookup yields CDR1 LGHNA and CDR2 YSLEER. The CDR3 extends over 15 amino acids. Deletions cut 0 bases from V and 7 bases from J, with 15 bases between. CDR3 bases: TGCGCCAGCAGCCAAGAGTCTTATGTGAGCAATGAAGCTTTCTTT. Residues: CASSQESYVSNEAFF.

This clonotype was seen many times. The chain is built from TRBV6-4 and TRBJ1-1; TRBD1 is a possible D gene (5 bases). The ends were cut back, 4 bases at V and 0 bases at J, with 9 bases in the middle. CDR1 and CDR2 (germline): MRHNA, SNTAGT. The CDR3 is 14 amino acids. CDR3 sequence (DNA): TGTGCCAGCAGTGTCGACAGATTGAACACTGAAGCTTTCTTT. Amino acids: CASSVDRLNTEAFF.

This clonotype was seen more than once but under ten times. This CDR3 reads CASSPTGTGVREQYF. The CDR3 DNA reads as TGCGCCAGCAGCCCTACCGGGACAGGGGTTCGCGAGCAGTACTTC. V gene TRBV5-1 combines with J gene TRBJ2-7, with 10 bases that match TRBD1. CDR1 and CDR2 (germline): SGHRS, YFSETQ. The ends lost 4 bases at V and 6 bases at J; junction bases unmatched: 10. The CDR3 sequence is 15 residues long.

This clonotype was picked up many times. The chain employs TRBV14 and TRBJ2-1; D not certain. This CDR3 spans 14 amino acids. The V gene lost 1 base and the J gene lost 12 bases, with 16 bases spanning the gap. The germline gives CDR1 SGHDN, CDR2 FVKESK. The CDR3 nucleotides are TGTGCCAGCAGCCAAGCTCTTAGCCCAGTCCGGCAGTTCTTC. This codes for CASSQALSPVRQFF.

For this clonotype: This CDR3 is missing its conserved last phenylalanine or tryptophan, likely due to a read error. The chain links TRBV7-2 to TRBJ2-5; D possibly corresponds to TRBD2 (5 bases). Germline assignment: CDR1 SGHTA and CDR2 FQGNSA. CDR3 length: 14 amino acids. The DNA for the CDR3 is TGTGCCAGCAGCATGACCGGGTCATGGGAGACGCAGTACTGC. This encodes CASSMTGSWETQYC.

Many counts were recorded for this clonotype. The CDR3 nucleotides read TGTGCCAGCAGTCCGGGACAGGGGCAGGGTAGCAATCAGCCCCAGCATTTT. Its protein product is CASSPGQGQGSNQPQHF. V usage is TRBV27 and J usage is TRBJ1-5, with 10 nucleotides matching TRBD1. The germline CDR1 and CDR2 sequences are MNHEY and SMNVEV (reference sequence). The CDR3 has 17 amino acids. The V gene end was trimmed by 5 bases and the J gene end by 0 bases; junction bases not matched to a gene: 7.

The chain joins TRBV18 to TRBJ2-7; 11 bases fit TRBD2. The germline V gene encodes CDR1 KGHSH and CDR2 LQKENI. The junction had 8 bases not matched to a gene; V was cut back by 6 bases and J by 4 bases. The CDR3 is 15 residues long. CDR3 residues: CASSLGLAEIYEQYF. In nucleotides, the CDR3 is TGTGCCAGCTCTCTGGGACTAGCGGAGATTTACGAGCAGTACTTC. The complete variable domain, with remaining parts taken from reference TRBV18 and TRBJ2-7, reads NAGVMQNPRHLVRRRGQEARLRCSPMKGHSHVYWYRQLPEEGLKFMVYLQKENIIDESGMPKERFSAEFPKEGPSILRIQQVVRGDSAAYFCASSLGLAEIYEQYFGPGTRLTVT.

V is TRBV7-9 and J is TRBJ1-2; no firm D call. The CDR3 sequence is 16 residues long. V shed 1 base and J shed 4 bases, with 16 bases lying between them. Germline V gives CDR1 SEHNR, CDR2 FQNEAQ (reference sequence). The CDR3 here is CASSLDGLGSSYGYTF. The DNA for the CDR3 is TGTGCCAGCAGCTTAGATGGTTTGGGCAGTAGCTATGGCTACACCTTC.

Ten or more counts support this clonotype. The chain has TRBV7-9 and TRBJ1-1; tentatively, D is TRBD1 (5 bases). The CDR3 totals 15 residues. V lost 4 bases to trimming and J lost 10 bases, with 22 bases between them. Per the germline V gene, CDR1 is SEHNR and CDR2 is FQNEAQ (reference sequence). CDR3 DNA: TGTGCCAGCAGCTCCCCGACCGGGGCCCTAGCTGGAGCTTTCTTT. Its translation: CASSSPTGALAGAFF.

The genes are TRBV11-2 and TRBJ2-4; maybe TRBD1 (5 bases). This CDR3 comprises 17 residues. CDR1 SGHAT and CDR2 FQNNGV come from the germline V gene. V was pared by 4 bases and J by 0 bases, with 16 bases between. This CDR3 is CASSSYQDTLAKNIQYF. The CDR3 coding sequence is TGTGCCAGCAGCTCGTACCAGGACACACTAGCCAAAAACATTCAGTACTTC.

This clonotype was picked up many times. This sequence joins TRBV29-1 and TRBJ2-3; 12 bases are a match to TRBD2. J gave up 6 bases and V 5 bases, and 9 bases lay outside the gene matches. Germline CDR1 SQVTM, CDR2 ANQGSEA. The CDR3 spans 15 residues. The CDR3 sequence: CSVRPSGGAGDTQYF. The CDR3 nucleotides are TGCAGCGTTCGCCCTAGCGGGGGGGCGGGGGATACGCAGTATTTT.

This clonotype was detected once. With a much larger clone just one base away, this may be a read error. The DNA is left out, because the CDR3 cannot be placed on it with certainty; the CDR3 is given as TCRdb lists it. The chain couples TRBV5-1 to TRBJ1-1. Germline CDR1 reads SGHRS; CDR2 reads YFSETQ. The CDR3 is 15 residues long, counting both termini. The CDR3 loop is CASSFGSGANTEALF.

V and J are TRBV6-1 and TRBJ2-7, with no clear D. Per the germline V gene, CDR1 is MNHNS and CDR2 is SASEGT. Trimming pared 7 bases from V and 5 bases from J, leaving 18 bases between. CDR3 length: 14 residues. The CDR3 DNA is TGTGCCAGCAACCGTAATAAGGTCTGGGACGAGCAGTACTTC. It yields the protein CASNRNKVWDEQYF.